Each of the 9 T cell receptor beta chains below was sequenced from the same sample in a study of preoperative IRX-2 immunotherapy in early breast cancer. Repertoires were generated with immunoSEQ multiplex PCR, while TCRdb's copy carries only in-frame clones and drops some. The repertoire has about 89,000 clones, about nine tenths of them found once; the top ten carry about 2.1%. Documented treatment: preoperative locoregional IRX-2 cytokine immunotherapy. This specimen consisted of tumor tissue, obtained after IRX-2 immunotherapy. These TCRs come from a human donor with breast cancer.

The V call is TRBV6-8, the J call TRBJ1-1; 7 bases fit TRBD1. Germline V gene data show CDR1 as MNHGY and CDR2 as SAAAGT. The CDR3 is made up of 12 amino acids. V was pared by 5 bases and J by 6 bases, with 3 bases of the junction left unmatched. The CDR3 loop reads CASSRQGAEAFF. CDR3 DNA sequence: TGTGCCAGCAGTAGACAGGGCGCTGAAGCTTTCTTT.

The J gene is TRBJ2-3, the V gene TRBV14; D might be TRBD2 (6 bases). The CDR3 sequence is 16 residues long. Germline CDR1 is SGHDN and CDR2 is FVKESK. Trimming left V 5 bases short and J 2 bases short, with 17 bases between. The chain's CDR3 is CASSKWVADLTDTQYF. The CDR3 bases are TGTGCCAGCAGCAAGTGGGTAGCGGACCTCACAGATACGCAGTATTTT.

The chain carries TRBV16 and TRBJ2-1, with D perhaps being TRBD1 or TRBD2 (5 bases each). The CDR3 consists of 14 residues. Germline V lookup: CDR1 KGHSY, CDR2 FQNENV. Trimming stripped 5 bases from V and 6 bases from J, with 14 bases between. This chain's CDR3 is CASSVYGDANEQFF. In DNA form, the CDR3 reads TGTGCCAGCAGCGTATATGGGGACGCCAATGAGCAGTTCTTC. Based on the CDR3 plus reference TRBV16 and TRBJ2-1, the full variable domain is GEEVAQTPKHLVRGEGQKAKLYCAPIKGHSYVFWYQQVLKNEFKFLISFQNENVFDETGMPKERFSAKCLPNSPCSLEIQATKLEDSAVYFCASSVYGDANEQFFGPGTRLTVL.

The chain uses TRBV6-8 and TRBJ2-7, with D possibly TRBD1 on 5 matching bases. The V and J ends lost 6 bases and 7 bases respectively, with 13 bases between them. The germline V gene encodes CDR1 MNHGY and CDR2 SAAAGT. The CDR3 is made up of 12 amino acids. In DNA, the CDR3 is TGTGCCAGCAGCTCCTCAGGGATAGAGCAGTACTTC. This sequence encodes CASSSSGIEQYF.

V usage is TRBV2 and J usage is TRBJ2-2; either TRBD1 or TRBD2 may fit D (5 bases each). Germline V lookup: CDR1 SNHLY, CDR2 FYNNEI. The CDR3 length is 18 residues. V was trimmed by 2 bases and J by 2 bases, leaving 18 bases between them. The CDR3 reads CASSELRGTLGNTGELFF. The CDR3 DNA reads TGTGCCAGCAGTGAATTGAGAGGGACCCTCGGTAACACCGGGGAGCTGTTTTTT.

The gene calls are TRBV28 and TRBJ1-5; 7 bases map to TRBD1. The CDR3 is made up of 19 amino acids. The junction had 21 bases not matched to a gene; V was cut back by 10 bases and J by 0 bases. The germline V gene has CDR1 MDHEN and CDR2 SYDVKM. The CDR3, as DNA: TGTGCCAAACGCCCCCCGGGACAGAAAAAACAATATAGCAATCAGCCCCAGCATTTT. This codes for CAKRPPGQKKQYSNQPQHF.

This clone was seen a handful of times. The CDR3, as DNA: TGTGCCAGCAGTTCGTACAGGGAAATGGTCGAGCAGTACTTC. Amino acids: CASSSYREMVEQYF. The V and J genes are TRBV28 and TRBJ2-7; D is perhaps TRBD1 (6 bases). Trimming stripped 4 bases from V and 6 bases from J, with 16 bases between. From germline, CDR1 is MDHEN and CDR2 SYDVKM. The CDR3 contains 14 residues. Together with reference TRBV28 and TRBJ2-7, the CDR3 gives the full variable domain: DVKVTQSSRYLVKRTGEKVFLECVQDMDHENMFWYRQDPGLGLRLIYFSYDVKMKEKGDIPEGYSVSREKKERFSLILESASTNQTSMYLCASSSYREMVEQYFGPGTRLTVT.

The chain carries TRBV6-8 and TRBJ1-5; TRBD1 matches 9 bases. Looked up from germline, CDR1 is MNHGY and CDR2 is SAAAGT. V was clipped by 6 bases and J by 2 bases; unmatched bases: 20. The CDR3 has 20 amino acids. In DNA form, the CDR3 reads TGTGCCAGCAGGGTCAATCCCGGGACAGGGCCGACGGAAGGCAATCAGCCCCAGCATTTT. Amino acids: CASRVNPGTGPTEGNQPQHF.

This sequence joins TRBV11-3 and TRBJ2-1; 12 positions match TRBD2. Germline CDR1 SGHNT, CDR2 YENEEA. This CDR3 is 17 amino acids long. The J segment lost 4 bases and the V segment lost 5 bases, leaving 9 bases of the junction unmatched. CDR3 DNA sequence: TGTGCCAGCAGCCATCGGACTAGCGGGATACAATACAATGAGCAGTTCTTC. It translates to CASSHRTSGIQYNEQFF. Together with reference TRBV11-3 and TRBJ2-1, the CDR3 gives the full variable domain: EAGVVQSPRYKIIEKKQPVAFWCNPISGHNTLYWYLQNLGQGPELLIRYENEEAVDDSQLPKDRFSAERLKGVDSTLKIQPAELGDSAVYLCASSHRTSGIQYNEQFFGPGTRLTVL.